The 23 T cell receptor beta chains below all came from one sample that was sequenced in a study of blood T cell repertoires in COVID-19. Sequenced by immunoSEQ multiplex PCR; TCRdb stores in-frame clones only, minus some. The sample lists around 140,000 clones; 84% were seen once. Sequencing was carried out using peripheral blood. All receptors derive from a man aged 30 to 45 with COVID-19, enrolled during active disease.

This clone has a handful of counts. The V call is TRBV15, the J call TRBJ1-1; D is unclear. V gave up 6 bases and J gave up 5 bases, with 16 bases separating them. This CDR3 has 14 residues. Per germline, CDR1 LNHNV and CDR2 YYDKDF (reference sequence). CDR3 sequence (DNA): TGTGCCACCAGTGAGGACGGGAGGCCAACTGAAGCTTTCTTT. It encodes CATSEDGRPTEAFF.

The chain has TRBV30 and TRBJ2-5; 11 nucleotides line up with TRBD2. The CDR3 is made up of 16 amino acids. The J segment lost 5 bases and the V segment lost 0 bases, leaving 8 bases of the junction unmatched. Germline V lookup: CDR1 GTSNPN, CDR2 SVGIG (reference sequence). CDR3 DNA: TGTGCCTGGAGTGTAGGGACTAGCGGCTTCGGGGAGACCCAGTACTTC. Its translation is CAWSVGTSGFGETQYF.

This clone was seen a single time. The V call is TRBV19, the J call TRBJ2-3, with a tentative D call TRBD1 (6 bases). CDR1 is LNHDA, CDR2 SQIVND, per germline (reference sequence). V was shortened by 1 base and J by 5 bases, with 10 bases between the two germline ends. The CDR3 covers 14 residues. For the CDR3, the DNA is TGTGCCAGTAGTATAGGGGCAGGGGAAGATACGCAGTATTTT. It encodes CASSIGAGEDTQYF.

The CDR3 spells CASSLARVGYGYTF. DNA of the CDR3: TGTGCCAGCAGCTTGGCACGGGTCGGGTATGGCTACACCTTC. The V gene is TRBV5-8, the J gene TRBJ1-2; D not certain. The V and J ends lost 0 bases and 5 bases respectively, with 11 bases between them. Germline V gene sequence: CDR1 SGHTS, CDR2 YDEGEE. The CDR3 sequence is 14 residues long.

V is TRBV3-1 (or the pseudogene TRBV3-2) and J is TRBJ1-3; D unclear. Trimming shortened V by 3 bases and J by 0 bases, and 6 bases separated the two germline ends. This CDR3 region has 14 residues. Germline values: CDR1 LGHDT, CDR2 YNNKEL (reference sequence). CDR3 sequence: CASSQAGSGNTIYF. In DNA form, the CDR3 reads TGTGCCAGCAGCCAGGCGGGCTCTGGAAACACCATATATTTT.

DNA for the CDR3: TGTGCCAGCAGTTTATGGCTTACCCCTCCCTACGAGCAGTACTTC. Amino acids: CASSLWLTPPYEQYF. The rearrangement uses TRBV27 and TRBJ2-7; D is undetermined. V was shortened by 1 base and J by 2 bases, with 12 bases between the two germline ends. CDR3 length: 15 amino acids. Germline V CDR1 and CDR2: MNHEY, SMNVEV (reference sequence).

This chain connects TRBV5-1 to TRBJ2-1; TRBD2 matches 13 bases. The V and J ends lost 1 base and 10 bases, in that order; junction bases with no gene match: 2. The CDR3 is 14 amino acids. Germline CDR1 reads SGHRS; CDR2 reads YFSETQ. Written as DNA, the CDR3 is TGCGCCAGCAGCTTGACTAGCGGGAGGGACGAGCAGTTCTTC. It yields the protein CASSLTSGRDEQFF.

The chain joins TRBV2 to TRBJ2-1, with 7 nucleotides matching TRBD1. There are 14 residues in the CDR3. V shed 10 bases and J 0 bases; nucleotides not matched to a gene: 6. CDR1 SNHLY and CDR2 FYNNEI come from the germline V gene. The CDR3 DNA reads as TGTGCCACCCGACAGGGTAGCTCCTACAATGAGCAGTTCTTC. This encodes CATRQGSSYNEQFF.

J is TRBJ2-1 and V is TRBV6-5; D might be TRBD2 (5 bases). Germline V lookup: CDR1 MNHEY, CDR2 SVGAGI. The CDR3 runs to 13 residues. V lost 6 bases to trimming and J lost 4 bases, with 10 bases between them. The CDR3 spells CASSGLGYNEQFF. CDR3 nucleotides: TGTGCCAGCAGCGGACTGGGGTACAATGAGCAGTTCTTC.

This clone appeared once. This chain links TRBV10-2 with TRBJ1-2; 7 nucleotides agree with TRBD1. The CDR3 consists of 11 residues. V shed 7 bases, J shed 4 bases, and the junction held 0 bases outside the gene matches. Germline loops: CDR1 WSHSY, CDR2 SAAADI. The DNA of the CDR3 is TGCGCCAGCACAGGGGGCTATGGCTACACCTTC. Protein sequence: CASTGGYGYTF.

The chain couples TRBV4-1 to TRBJ1-1; D is unclear. V was trimmed by 0 bases and J by 11 bases, leaving 16 bases between them. This CDR3 has 14 amino acids. Germline CDR1 reads MGHRA; CDR2 reads YSYEKL. CDR3 sequence reads: CASSQETTHFEAFF. The CDR3 nucleotides read TGCGCCAGCAGCCAAGAAACCACTCATTTCGAGGCTTTCTTT.

V usage is TRBV6-2 or TRBV6-3 and J usage is TRBJ2-7; 13 nucleotides match TRBD2. The CDR3 extends over 15 amino acids. Trimming took 2 bases from V and 5 from J; bases not matched to a gene: 3. CDR1 and CDR2 (germline): MNHEY, SVGEGT. The CDR3 reads CASSYGLAGVHEQYF. The CDR3 DNA reads as TGTGCCAGCAGTTACGGACTAGCGGGAGTACACGAGCAGTACTTC.

The genes are TRBV10-1 and TRBJ2-1; 13 nucleotides match TRBD2. The V gene's germline CDR1 is WNHNN and CDR2 SYGVQD (reference sequence). This CDR3 comprises 17 residues. J lost 8 bases, V lost 4 bases, and 11 bases had no gene match. CDR3 loop: CASSGPLLAGGPDEQFF. The DNA for the CDR3 is TGCGCCAGCAGTGGTCCCTTACTAGCGGGAGGGCCCGATGAGCAGTTCTTC.

This chain uses TRBV27 with TRBJ2-7, with 7 bases lining up with TRBD2. Germline V lookup: CDR1 MNHEY, CDR2 SMNVEV (reference sequence). Trimming at V came to 5 bases and at J to 0 bases, leaving 16 bases not matched to a gene. This CDR3 is 18 amino acids long. The CDR3 here is CASSLSPREGPFSYEQYF. CDR3 nucleotides: TGTGCCAGCAGTCTTTCCCCGAGGGAGGGGCCTTTCTCCTACGAGCAGTACTTC.

In its sample, this clone was seen a few times. The gene calls are TRBV7-8 and TRBJ2-7, with 10 bases matching TRBD1. The CDR3 length is 16 residues. Looked up from germline, CDR1 is SGHVS and CDR2 is FQNEAQ. V shed 1 base, J shed 4 bases, and the junction held 7 bases outside the gene matches. CDR3 residues: CASSLEGDRGKYEQYF. The CDR3 nucleotides are TGTGCCAGCAGCTTAGAAGGGGACAGGGGAAAATACGAGCAGTACTTC. The full variable domain, in which reference TRBV7-8 and TRBJ2-7 provide the parts outside the CDR3, is GAGVSQSPRYKVAKRGQDVALRCDPISGHVSLFWYQQALGQGPEFLTYFQNEAQLDKSGLPSDRFFAERPEGSVSTLKIQRTQQEDSAVYLCASSLEGDRGKYEQYFGPGTRLTVT.

This clone appeared once. V is TRBV6-6 and J is TRBJ2-3; a possible D gene is TRBD1 (6 bases). Germline values: CDR1 MNHNY, CDR2 SVGAGI (reference sequence). V was shortened by 9 bases and J by 10 bases, with 17 bases between the two germline ends. This CDR3 has 12 amino acids. CDR3: CASFTQGTAQYF. The DNA for the CDR3 is TGTGCCAGTTTCACCCAGGGGACGGCGCAGTATTTT.

The chain recombines TRBV18 with TRBJ2-7; 9 nucleotides match TRBD2. The J segment lost 3 bases and the V segment lost 2 bases, leaving 2 bases of the junction unmatched. Germline CDR1 KGHSH, CDR2 LQKENI. CDR3 length: 14 amino acids. The CDR3 protein is CASSPKRGDYEQYF. The CDR3, as DNA: TGTGCCAGCTCACCAAAGCGGGGGGACTACGAGCAGTACTTC.

This CDR3 is CASSIVASGTYEQYF. For the CDR3, the DNA is TGTGCCAGTAGTATAGTAGCTAGCGGAACCTACGAGCAGTACTTC. The V gene is TRBV19, the J gene TRBJ2-7; 7 nucleotides line up with TRBD2. The CDR3 runs 15 residues. The germline V gene encodes CDR1 LNHDA and CDR2 SQIVND (reference sequence). J was trimmed by 2 bases and V by 1 base; bases with no gene match: 5.

This chain joins TRBV10-3 and TRBJ2-7, with TRBD1 matching 7 bases. Germline CDR1 ENHRY, CDR2 SYGVKD. With 2 bases clipped from V and 2 bases from J, the junction kept 3 bases outside the gene matches. CDR3 length: 14 amino acids. The CDR3 reads CAISEDRETYEQYF. Here the CDR3 DNA reads TGTGCCATCAGTGAGGACAGGGAGACCTACGAGCAGTACTTC.

In its sample, this clone was seen a few times. This CDR3 is CASSTKGALTRPQHF. The CDR3, as DNA: TGTGCCAGTAGTACCAAGGGGGCACTCACTCGGCCCCAGCATTTT. The gene calls are TRBV19 and TRBJ1-5; 7 nucleotides line up with TRBD1. Germline V gene sequence: CDR1 LNHDA, CDR2 SQIVND (reference sequence). V gave up 4 bases and J gave up 9 bases; unmatched junction bases: 12. This CDR3 region has 15 residues.

This chain uses TRBV6-5 with TRBJ2-3; TRBD2 agrees at 8 bases. Germline CDR1 and CDR2: MNHEY and SVGAGI. The CDR3 is 15 residues long. With V trimmed by 0 bases and J by 4 bases, 3 bases remained unmatched. This CDR3 is CASSYSAGGPDTQYF. The CDR3 DNA reads as TGTGCCAGCAGTTACTCGGCGGGAGGTCCAGATACGCAGTATTTT.

The chain recombines TRBV7-2 with TRBJ2-7, with D tentatively TRBD1 (6 bases). Germline V gene sequence: CDR1 SGHTA, CDR2 FQGNSA. Between the trimmed V and J ends, which lost 2 bases and 2 bases, there was a span of 13 bases. The CDR3 runs 15 residues. The chain's CDR3 is CASSLSSGQAYEQYF. The CDR3 DNA sequence: TGTGCCAGCAGCTTATCCTCGGGACAAGCCTACGAGCAGTACTTC. The complete variable domain, with remaining parts taken from reference TRBV7-2 and TRBJ2-7, reads GAGVSQSPSNKVTEKGKDVELRCDPISGHTALYWYRQSLGQGLEFLIYFQGNSAPDKSGLPSDRFSAERTGGSVSTLTIQRTQQEDSAVYLCASSLSSGQAYEQYFGPGTRLTVT.

The chain uses TRBV28 and TRBJ2-2; 7 bases map to TRBD1. The CDR3 runs to 16 residues. Germline V gene sequence: CDR1 MDHEN, CDR2 SYDVKM. V shed 0 bases and J 2 bases; nucleotides not matched to a gene: 3. CDR3 sequence: CASSLWTGRNTGELFF. The CDR3 DNA reads TGTGCCAGCAGTTTATGGACAGGGCGAAACACCGGGGAGCTGTTTTTT.